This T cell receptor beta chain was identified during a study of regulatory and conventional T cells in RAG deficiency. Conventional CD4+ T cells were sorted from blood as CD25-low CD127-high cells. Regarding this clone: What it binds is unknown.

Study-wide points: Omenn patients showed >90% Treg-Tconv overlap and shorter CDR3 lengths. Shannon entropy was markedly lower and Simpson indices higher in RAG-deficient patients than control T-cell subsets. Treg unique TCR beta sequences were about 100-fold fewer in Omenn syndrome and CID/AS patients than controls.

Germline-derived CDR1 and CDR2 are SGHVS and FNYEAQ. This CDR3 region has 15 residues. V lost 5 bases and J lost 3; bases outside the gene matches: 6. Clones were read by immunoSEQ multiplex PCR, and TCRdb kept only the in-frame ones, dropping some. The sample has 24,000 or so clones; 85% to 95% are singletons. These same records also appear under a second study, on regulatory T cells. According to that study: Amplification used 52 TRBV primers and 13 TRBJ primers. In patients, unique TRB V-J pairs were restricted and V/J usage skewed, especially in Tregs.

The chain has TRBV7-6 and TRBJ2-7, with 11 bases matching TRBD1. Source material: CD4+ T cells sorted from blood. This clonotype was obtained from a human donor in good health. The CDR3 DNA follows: TGTGCCAGCAGCGGGGGGACAGGGGGAGGCTACGAGCAGTACTTC. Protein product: CASSGGTGGGYEQYF.